This is a list of T cell receptor beta chains from one sample in a study of cytomegalovirus exposure and HLA in healthy donors. Measured with immunoSEQ multiplex PCR; TCRdb has only the in-frame clones, and not every one. The profile shows some 250,000 clones, nearly 90% of them singletons. The material sequenced was PBMCs. These TCRs come from a woman younger than 30 in good health and CMV-seronegative. CDR3s include the opening cysteine and the closing phenylalanine or tryptophan. Each record gives: clone size, D gene, J gene, V gene, CDR3 protein, CDR3 DNA. The D gene is left open where the match is weak. Clone size is stated in some rows and not others, as once, few, many or a class when expanded.

- | - | TRBJ1-1 | TRBV28 | CASSISGTMNTEAFF | TGTGCCAGCAGCATAAGTGGGACAATGAACACTGAAGCTTTCTTT
- | TRBD1 | TRBJ1-2 | TRBV6-5 | CATLEGTAYGYTF | TGTGCCACCCTAGAGGGGACAGCGTATGGCTACACCTTC
- | - | TRBJ2-1 | TRBV11-3 | CASSPQDHNEQFF | TGTGCCAGCAGCCCACAGGATCACAATGAGCAGTTCTTC
few | - | TRBJ1-6 | TRBV4-1 | CASSQDIGVASPLHF | TGCGCCAGCAGCCAAGATATAGGGGTTGCATCACCCCTCCACTTT
- | - | TRBJ2-1 | TRBV7-3 | CASSLNRVAEQFF | TGTGCCAGCAGCTTAAACAGGGTAGCTGAGCAGTTCTTC
- | TRBD1 | TRBJ2-1 | TRBV2 | CASSRNTGDPSYNEQFF | TGTGCCAGCAGTAGAAACACAGGGGACCCCTCCTACAATGAGCAGTTCTTC
- | TRBD2 | TRBJ2-1 | TRBV28 | CASSLREGNEQFF | TGTGCCAGCAGTTTACGGGAGGGAAATGAGCAGTTCTTC
- | TRBD1 | TRBJ1-1 | TRBV6-5 | CASRQQGILNTEAFF | TGTGCCAGCAGACAACAGGGGATTCTGAACACTGAAGCTTTCTTT
- | - | TRBJ1-3 | TRBV6-5 | CASSFTGPGNTIYF | TGTGCCAGCAGTTTTACAGGTCCTGGAAACACCATATATTTT
- | TRBD1 | TRBJ1-5 | TRBV2 | CASRKTGGRDMGQPQHF | TGTGCCAGCAGGAAAACAGGGGGCAGGGATATGGGGCAGCCCCAGCATTTT
- | - | TRBJ2-2 | TRBV7-8 | CASSLGAGWAGELFF | TGTGCCAGCAGCTTAGGCGCGGGTTGGGCCGGGGAGCTGTTTTTT
once | - | TRBJ2-7 | TRBV5-1 | CASSFTGSSYEQYF | TGCGCCAGCAGCTTTACAGGGAGCTCCTACGAGCAGTACTTC
- | TRBD1 | TRBJ2-7 | TRBV30 | CAWRVTGTGIHEQYF | TGTGCCTGGAGGGTAACCGGGACAGGGATCCACGAGCAGTACTTC
- | TRBD1 | TRBJ1-6 | TRBV5-4 | CASSLGGTGNSPLHF | TGTGCCAGCAGCTTGGGTGGGACAGGAAATTCACCCCTCCACTTT
- | - | TRBJ2-5 | TRBV30 | CAWRAKAGTSYQETQYF | TGTGCCTGGAGAGCGAAAGCCGGGACTTCGTACCAAGAGACCCAGTACTTC
- | - | TRBJ1-1 | TRBV19 | CASSNRNTEAFF | TGTGCCAGTAGTAACAGGAACACTGAAGCTTTCTTT
- | TRBD1 | TRBJ1-1 | TRBV28 | CASSDGTGGMNTEAFF | TGTGCCAGCAGCGATGGGACAGGGGGAATGAACACTGAAGCTTTCTTT
- | TRBD1 | TRBJ2-2 | TRBV28 | CASPGQGNTGELFF | TGTGCCAGCCCGGGACAGGGGAACACCGGGGAGCTGTTTTTT
- | - | TRBJ1-5 | TRBV10-3 | CAISEQGPSNQPQHF | TGTGCCATCAGTGAGCAGGGGCCTAGCAATCAGCCCCAGCATTTT
- | TRBD1 | TRBJ2-1 | TRBV10-2 | CASGRAGTGSHEQFF | TGCGCCAGCGGAAGAGCCGGGACAGGGTCCCATGAGCAGTTCTTC
- | - | TRBJ2-1 | TRBV7-2 | CASSLGGSGYNEQFF | TGTGCCAGCAGCTTAGGAGGGTCAGGCTACAATGAGCAGTTCTTC
- | TRBD1 | TRBJ1-2 | TRBV19 | CASSILDRANGYTF | TGTGCCAGTAGTATACTGGACAGGGCTAATGGCTACACCTTC
- | TRBD1 | TRBJ1-2 | TRBV29-1 | CSVGDRKKVGYTF | TGCAGCGTTGGGGACAGGAAAAAGGTTGGCTACACCTTC
few | TRBD2 | TRBJ2-3 | TRBV7-9 | CASSLTSGATDTQYF | TGTGCCAGCAGCTTGACTAGCGGGGCGACAGATACGCAGTATTTT
- | TRBD1 | TRBJ2-7 | TRBV19 | CASSMTGPSYEQYF | TGTGCCAGTAGTATGACAGGGCCCTCCTACGAGCAGTACTTC
- | TRBD2 | TRBJ2-7 | TRBV4-3 | CASSQEPASGYEQYF | TGCGCCAGCAGCCAAGAACCGGCTAGCGGATACGAGCAGTACTTC
- | TRBD1 | TRBJ1-5 | TRBV27 | CATGTGPNYSNQPQHF | TGTGCCACCGGGACAGGGCCTAACTATAGCAATCAGCCCCAGCATTTT
- | - | TRBJ1-1 | TRBV12-5 | CASGLERNTEAFF | TGTGCTAGTGGTTTGGAGAGGAACACTGAAGCTTTCTTT
- | - | TRBJ1-4 | TRBV10-2 | CASRGDLGLFF | TGCGCCAGCAGAGGCGACTTAGGACTGTTTTTT
- | TRBD1 | TRBJ2-3 | TRBV27 | CASSSGQGPDTQYF | TGTGCCAGCAGTTCGGGACAGGGCCCAGATACGCAGTATTTT
once | TRBD1 | TRBJ2-1 | TRBV2 | CASRLGGTGIGYNEQFF | TGTGCCAGCAGGTTGGGGGGGACAGGGATCGGCTACAATGAGCAGTTCTTC
- | - | TRBJ1-4 | TRBV7-6 | CASSLVGTTTNEKLFF | TGTGCCAGCAGCTTAGTAGGGACTACAACTAATGAAAAACTGTTTTTT
- | TRBD2 | TRBJ2-3 | TRBV27 | CASSLAGVGDTQYF | TGTGCCAGCAGTTTAGCGGGGGTGGGAGATACGCAGTATTTT
- | - | TRBJ1-2 | TRBV28 | CASSSSRDYGYTF | TGTGCCAGCAGTTCCTCCAGGGACTATGGCTACACCTTC
- | - | TRBJ2-1 | TRBV11-3 | CASSLWVGSEQFF | TGTGCCAGCAGCTTATGGGTGGGGAGCGAGCAGTTCTTC